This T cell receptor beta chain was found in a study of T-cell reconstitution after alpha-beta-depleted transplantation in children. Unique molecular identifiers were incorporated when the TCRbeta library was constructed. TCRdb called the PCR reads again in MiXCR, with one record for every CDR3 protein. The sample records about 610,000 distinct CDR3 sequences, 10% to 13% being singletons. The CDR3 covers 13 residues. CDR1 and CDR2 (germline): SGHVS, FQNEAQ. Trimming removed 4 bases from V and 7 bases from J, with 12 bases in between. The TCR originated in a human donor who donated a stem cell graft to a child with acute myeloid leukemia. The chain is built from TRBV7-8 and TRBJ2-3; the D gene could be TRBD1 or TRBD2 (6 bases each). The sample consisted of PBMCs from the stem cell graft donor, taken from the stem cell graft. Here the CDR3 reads CASSSAGGHTQYF. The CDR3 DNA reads TGTGCCAGCAGCTCCGCCGGGGGCCATACGCAGTATTTT.